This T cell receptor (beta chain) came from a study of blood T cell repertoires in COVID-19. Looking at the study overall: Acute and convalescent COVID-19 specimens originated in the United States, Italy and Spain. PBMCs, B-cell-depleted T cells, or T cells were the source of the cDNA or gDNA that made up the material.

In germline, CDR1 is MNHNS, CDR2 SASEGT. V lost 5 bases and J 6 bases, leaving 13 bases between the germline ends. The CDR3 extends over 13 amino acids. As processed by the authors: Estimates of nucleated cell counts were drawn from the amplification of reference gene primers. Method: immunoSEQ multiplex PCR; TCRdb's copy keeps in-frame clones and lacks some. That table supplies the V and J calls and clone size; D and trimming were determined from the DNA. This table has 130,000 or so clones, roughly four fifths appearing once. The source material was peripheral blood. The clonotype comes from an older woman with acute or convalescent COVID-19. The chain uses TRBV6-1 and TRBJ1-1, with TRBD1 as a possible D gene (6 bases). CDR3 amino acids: CASSSRQEAEAFF. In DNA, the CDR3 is TGTGCCAGCAGTTCAAGACAGGAGGCTGAAGCTTTCTTT.